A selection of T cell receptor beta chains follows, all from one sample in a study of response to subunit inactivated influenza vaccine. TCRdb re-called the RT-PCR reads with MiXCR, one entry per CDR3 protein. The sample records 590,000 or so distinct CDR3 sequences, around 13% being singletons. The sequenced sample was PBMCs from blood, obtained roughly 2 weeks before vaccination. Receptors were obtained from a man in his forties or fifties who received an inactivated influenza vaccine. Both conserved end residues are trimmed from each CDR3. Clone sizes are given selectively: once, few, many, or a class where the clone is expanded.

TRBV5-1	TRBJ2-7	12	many	ASSPPDRTYEQY
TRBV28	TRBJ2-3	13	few	ASSLTGGWEDTQY
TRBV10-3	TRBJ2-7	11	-	AISVQDSYEQY
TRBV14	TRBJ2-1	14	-	ASSQEAGNYRNEQF
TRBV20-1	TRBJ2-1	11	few	SARWGPNNEQF
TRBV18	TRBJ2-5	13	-	ASSPLEGSQETQY
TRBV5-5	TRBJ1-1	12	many	ASRPGLGSTEAF
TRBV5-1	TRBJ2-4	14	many	ASSLEGTGGQNIQY
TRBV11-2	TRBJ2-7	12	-	ASSLLTPAYEQY
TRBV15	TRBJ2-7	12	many	ATSRNRGVGEQY
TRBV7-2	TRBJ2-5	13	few	ASSIRASLRETQY
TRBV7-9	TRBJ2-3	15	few	ASSLARASGPTDTQY
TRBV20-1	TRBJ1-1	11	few	SARLDRGTEAF
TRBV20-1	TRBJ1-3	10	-	SASPGGNTIY
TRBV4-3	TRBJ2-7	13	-	ASSQEPRSSYEQY
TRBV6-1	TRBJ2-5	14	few	ASSEPRDRGGETQY
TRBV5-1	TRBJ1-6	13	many	ASSLGAGSSSPLH
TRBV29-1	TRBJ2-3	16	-	SVATGTGSFLGTDTQY